The sequence of this T cell receptor beta chain was determined in a study of beta chain features in type 1 diabetes. Study outcomes and limitations: Shortening of TCRB CDR3s, moderate but significant, appeared in all four CD4+ subsets of Type 1 diabetes patients. Lower insertion and higher deletion counts appeared at VDJ junctions in type 1 diabetes patients. It was not settled here whether HLA type affects TCRB rearrangement.

Of the isolated RNA, all was reverse transcribed, and so the sequenced material was expressed TCRB transcripts. Here immunoSEQ multiplex PCR was the method, and the copy in TCRdb shows in-frame clones only, minus some. The data show 900,000 or so clones, roughly 16% seen once. There are a few counts of this clone. Its antigen is not identified. Other DNA sequences in this sample translate to the same CDR3. The CDR3 contains 13 residues. The germline V gene encodes CDR1 SGHTA and CDR2 FQGTGA. V lost 5 bases and J lost 1, with 8 bases in between. Populations isolated by sorting all had purity greater than 95%.

The genes are TRBV7-3 and TRBJ1-1, with D possibly matching TRBD1 (5 bases). The source is a woman between 18 and 29 years old in good health. Sequenced input: naive CD4+ T cells from blood. CDR3 loop: CASSTDRNTEAFF. For the CDR3, the DNA is TGTGCCAGCAGCACCGACAGGAACACTGAAGCTTTCTTT.